The 5 T cell receptor beta chains below were found in one sample sequenced in a study of cytotoxic CD8 clonotypes in ibrutinib-treated CLL (dated by TCRdb to the early 2020s). This specimen's time point label, interpreted: approximately 25 months on ibrutinib. The library was built by means of the immunoSEQ multiplex PCR assay. As stored in TCRdb, this immuneACCESS dataset retains in-frame rearrangements with V and J assigned. A fraction of the clones does not appear; measured against another copy, unresolved V genes explain less than half of the discrepancy, and the remainder lacks a known reason. The sample records roughly 180,000 clones, approximately 72% of which are singletons. The leading ten clones occupy 13% of the sample. This material consisted of PBMCs, taken after 24 months of ibrutinib treatment. These receptor sequences come from a human donor with chronic lymphocytic leukemia.

Of note for this clone: Within the sample, other DNA sequences also encode this same CDR3. The gene calls are TRBV30 and TRBJ2-1; 10 bases align to TRBD2. V shed 0 bases and J 4 bases; nucleotides not matched to a gene: 3. Germline loops: CDR1 GTSNPN, CDR2 SVGIG (reference sequence). CDR3 size: 15 residues. The CDR3: CAWSVLAGAYNEQFF. In DNA, the CDR3 is TGTGCCTGGAGTGTCCTAGCGGGAGCATACAATGAGCAGTTCTTC. Full variable domain (outside the CDR3, taken from reference TRBV30 and TRBJ2-1): SQTIHQWPATLVQPVGSPLSLECTVEGTSNPNLYWYRQAAGRGLQLLFYSVGIGQISSEVPQNLSASRPQDRQFILSSKKLLLSDSGFYLCAWSVLAGAYNEQFFGPGTRLTVL.

The CDR3 region has the DNA TGTGCCAGTAGACGGTTGGGCGAAAAACTGTTTTTT. Its protein product is CASRRLGEKLFF. The chain links TRBV19 to TRBJ1-4; D call uncertain. The CDR3 is 12 residues long. From germline, CDR1 is LNHDA and CDR2 SQIVND (reference sequence). The V end lost 6 bases, the J end lost 8 bases, and 10 bases lay between the germline ends.

This sequence joins TRBV27 and TRBJ2-7; D gene uncertain. Germline loops: CDR1 MNHEY, CDR2 SMNVEV (reference sequence). The CDR3 is made up of 16 amino acids. V was shortened by 8 bases and J by 5 bases, with 25 bases between the two germline ends. The CDR3 nucleotides read TGTGCCAGCCGCCTCGTGCCTGGGATCTCGGGCGACGAGCAGTACTTC. It translates to CASRLVPGISGDEQYF.

The chain couples TRBV4-1 to TRBJ2-1; tentatively, D is TRBD2 (5 bases). This CDR3 has 16 amino acids. Trimming shortened V by 0 bases and J by 9 bases, and 18 bases separated the two germline ends. Germline V gene lookup returns CDR1 MGHRA and CDR2 YSYEKL. The CDR3 coding sequence is TGCGCCAGCAGCCAAGATCTTCTTTCTGGACGGGGTGAGCAGTTCTTC. This translates into CASSQDLLSGRGEQFF.

This clone was seen a handful of times. This chain connects TRBV18 to TRBJ2-7; TRBD2 matches 7 bases. Trimming removed 5 bases from V and 2 bases from J; junction bases left unmatched: 3. Germline V lookup: CDR1 KGHSH, CDR2 LQKENI. This CDR3 region has 13 residues. The CDR3 is CASSAGTTYEQYF. For the CDR3, the DNA is TGTGCCAGCTCAGCCGGGACTACCTACGAGCAGTACTTC.